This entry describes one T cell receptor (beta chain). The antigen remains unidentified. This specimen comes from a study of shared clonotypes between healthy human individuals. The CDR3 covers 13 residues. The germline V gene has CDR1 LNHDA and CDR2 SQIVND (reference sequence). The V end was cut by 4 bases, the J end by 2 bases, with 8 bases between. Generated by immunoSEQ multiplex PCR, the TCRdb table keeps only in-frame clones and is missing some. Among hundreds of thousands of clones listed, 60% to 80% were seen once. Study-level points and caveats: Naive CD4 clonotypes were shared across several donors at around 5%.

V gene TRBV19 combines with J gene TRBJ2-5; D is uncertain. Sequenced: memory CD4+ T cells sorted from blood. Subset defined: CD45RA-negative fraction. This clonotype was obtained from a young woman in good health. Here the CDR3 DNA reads TGTGCCAGTAGTAGACCCCAGCAAGAGACCCAGTACTTC. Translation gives CASSRPQQETQYF.